Only a few counts were recorded for the clone carrying this T cell receptor beta chain. This CDR3 is 15 amino acids long. The sample belongs to a study of T cell responses to AZD1222 COVID-19 vaccine. Measured with immunoSEQ multiplex PCR; TCRdb has only the in-frame clones, and not every one. The sample includes over 120,000 clones, about 90% of them seen just once. Sequences were derived from peripheral blood, sampled on day 0 of AZD1222 vaccination. The V gene is TRBV21-1, the J gene TRBJ1-3. TRBV21-1 constitutes a pseudogene. The clonotype originates from an adult in good health. The CDR3 loop reads CASSRRPASGNTIYF. The CDR3 DNA reads as TGTGCCAGCAGCAGACGACCGGCCTCTGGAAACACCATATATTTT.